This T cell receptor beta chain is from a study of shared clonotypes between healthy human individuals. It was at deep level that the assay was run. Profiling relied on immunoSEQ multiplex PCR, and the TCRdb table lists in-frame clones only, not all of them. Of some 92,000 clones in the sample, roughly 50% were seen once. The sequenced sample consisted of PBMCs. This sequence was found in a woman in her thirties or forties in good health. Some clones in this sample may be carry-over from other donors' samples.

DNA of the CDR3: TGTGCCAGCAGCTTGGGCGGGGACTACGAGCAGTACTTC. Its translation: CASSLGGDYEQYF. The genes are TRBV5-6 and TRBJ2-7, with D maybe TRBD2 (6 bases). The CDR3 is 13 residues long. Germline CDR1 is SGHDT and CDR2 is YYEEEE. V was shortened by 0 bases and J by 3 bases, with 7 bases between the two germline ends.